Listed below are T cell receptor beta chains from one sample, sequenced in a study of beta chain features in type 1 diabetes. The protocol was immunoSEQ multiplex PCR, while the TCRdb copy is restricted to in-frame clones and leaves out a portion. Among around 500,000 clones, over 25% were seen once, and the ten largest hold about 0.065%. The sample consisted of naive CD4+ T cells from blood. The receptor source for this set is a man aged 18-30 years in good health. The CDR3 runs from the conserved cysteine through the conserved F or W. D genes are given only for firm matches. Part of the rows lack a size; the others show once, few, many or a class for expanded clones.

J,size,length,V,D,CDR3,DNA
TRBJ2-1,few,13,TRBV7-8,-,CASSRPRINEQFF,TGTGCCAGCAGCCGGCCGCGGATCAATGAGCAGTTCTTC
TRBJ2-1,-,16,TRBV4-3,-,CASSQTRERSYNEQFF,TGCGCCAGCAGCCAGACCCGGGAGAGGTCCTACAATGAGCAGTTCTTC
TRBJ1-3,once,11,TRBV30,-,CAWSGRNTIYF,TGTGCCTGGAGTGGTCGAAACACCATATATTTT
TRBJ2-7,-,15,TRBV2,TRBD2,CASRAGLAGGSEQYF,TGTGCCAGCAGAGCCGGACTAGCGGGAGGTTCCGAGCAGTACTTC
TRBJ2-6,few,16,TRBV5-6,-,CASSLGPGTGANVLTF,TGTGCCAGCAGCTTGGGTCCGGGAACTGGGGCCAACGTCCTGACTTTC
TRBJ2-7,few,10,TRBV30,-,CAFGTYEQYF,TGTGCCTTCGGAACCTACGAGCAGTACTTC
TRBJ2-7,-,11,TRBV23-1,-,CASSNPAEQYF,TGCGCCAGCTCGAATCCGGCCGAGCAGTACTTC
TRBJ1-5,few,12,TRBV2,-,CASKTGYQPQHF,TGTGCCAGCAAAACAGGGTATCAGCCCCAGCATTTT
TRBJ2-4,-,13,TRBV6-5,-,CARWTRGQNIQYF,TGTGCCAGATGGACCAGAGGGCAAAACATTCAGTACTTC
TRBJ1-5,few,12,TRBV30,-,CAWTRENQPQHF,TGTGCCTGGACAAGGGAGAATCAGCCCCAGCATTTT
TRBJ1-2,-,14,TRBV5-6,-,CASSRERRGGGYTF,TGTGCCAGCAGCCGCGAGCGGCGGGGAGGTGGCTACACCTTC
TRBJ2-1,-,15,TRBV19,TRBD2,CASSIVSGRYNEQFF,TGTGCCAGTAGTATAGTTAGCGGGCGATACAATGAGCAGTTCTTC
TRBJ1-1,-,10,TRBV29-1,-,CSGQVTEAFF,TGCAGCGGACAGGTAACTGAAGCTTTCTTT
TRBJ2-5,-,15,TRBV28,-,CASSPTLTGVQTQYF,TGTGCCAGCAGCCCTACTCTGACCGGGGTACAGACCCAGTACTTC
TRBJ2-3,-,16,TRBV9,TRBD2,CASSFRAGGPQDTQYF,TGTGCCAGCAGCTTTAGGGCGGGAGGGCCCCAAGATACGCAGTATTTT
TRBJ1-5,-,13,TRBV7-2,-,CASSLSSNQPQHF,TGTGCCAGCAGCTTAAGTAGCAATCAGCCCCAGCATTTT
TRBJ2-7,once,14,TRBV6-1,-,CASSEPPETYEQYF,TGTGCCAGCAGTGAACCCCCAGAGACCTACGAGCAGTACTTC
TRBJ2-7,-,10,TRBV27,-,CAGRVYEQYF,TGTGCCGGCAGGGTATACGAGCAGTACTTC
TRBJ2-7,-,13,TRBV7-9,-,CASSFRPPYGQYF,TGTGCCAGCAGCTTTCGCCCCCCTTACGGGCAGTACTTC
TRBJ2-7,few,15,TRBV9,-,CASSEEGLTSYEQYF,TGTGCCAGCAGCGAGGAGGGACTGACATCCTACGAGCAGTACTTC
TRBJ2-7,few,15,TRBV25-1,TRBD1,CASSEFGTGFYEQYF,TGTGCCAGCAGTGAATTCGGGACAGGATTCTACGAGCAGTACTTC
TRBJ2-7,-,14,TRBV28,-,CASSFRDREGEQYF,TGTGCCAGCAGTTTCCGAGACAGGGAGGGCGAGCAGTACTTC
TRBJ2-3,once,15,TRBV7-3,-,CASSTRAGTADTQYF,TGTGCCAGCAGCACGAGGGCCGGGACCGCAGATACGCAGTATTTT
TRBJ2-7,-,17,TRBV10-3,-,CAISRTGQLGEGYEQYF,TGTGCCATCAGTCGTACCGGCCAATTGGGAGAGGGTTACGAGCAGTACTTC
TRBJ1-4,few,15,TRBV4-1,TRBD1,CASSPDREFFEKLFF,TGCGCCAGCAGCCCGGACAGGGAGTTTTTTGAAAAACTGTTTTTT
TRBJ2-6,few,18,TRBV7-8,-,CASSSEARQSSGANVLTF,TGTGCCAGCAGCTCAGAGGCGCGACAAAGCTCTGGGGCCAACGTCCTGACTTTC
TRBJ2-1,-,14,TRBV30,-,CAWSVRRRYNEQFF,TGTGCCTGGAGTGTACGCCGGCGTTACAATGAGCAGTTCTTC
TRBJ2-3,few,12,TRBV7-9,-,CASSLGTDTQYF,TGTGCCAGCAGCTTGGGGACAGATACGCAGTATTTT
TRBJ2-3,few,13,TRBV10-2,TRBD2,CAASGGETDTQYF,TGCGCCGCTAGCGGGGGCGAAACAGATACGCAGTATTTT
TRBJ2-5,few,12,TRBV30,-,CAWSWWEETQYF,TGTGCCTGGAGTTGGTGGGAGGAGACCCAGTACTTC
TRBJ1-5,-,15,TRBV7-2,-,CASSLQQGQNQPQHF,TGTGCCAGCAGCTTGCAACAGGGTCAGAATCAGCCCCAGCATTTT
TRBJ1-3,-,15,TRBV30,-,CAWSEGLVPGNTIYF,TGTGCCTGGAGCGAAGGGTTGGTCCCTGGAAACACCATATATTTT
TRBJ2-7,-,16,TRBV10-3,TRBD1,CAISDLSDRSSYEQYF,TGTGCCATCAGTGACTTGTCGGACAGGAGCTCCTACGAGCAGTACTTC
TRBJ1-1,few,13,TRBV6-5,-,CASSYDRNTEAFF,TGTGCCAGCAGTTACGACAGGAACACTGAAGCTTTCTTT
TRBJ2-7,few,11,TRBV29-1,-,CSVTRAYEQYF,TGCAGCGTAACAAGGGCCTACGAGCAGTACTTC
TRBJ2-7,few,13,TRBV30,-,CAWSVGLPYEQYF,TGTGCCTGGAGTGTTGGATTACCCTACGAGCAGTACTTC
TRBJ2-5,few,12,TRBV28,-,CASSSRRETQYF,TGTGCCAGCAGTTCGAGACGCGAGACCCAGTACTTC
TRBJ2-1,-,15,TRBV10-3,-,CAIRTPSSSYNEQFF,TGTGCCATCAGGACACCCTCGAGCTCCTACAATGAGCAGTTCTTC
TRBJ2-5,-,15,TRBV5-6,-,CASSQPSGGKETQYF,TGTGCCAGCAGCCAACCCTCGGGCGGTAAAGAGACCCAGTACTTC
TRBJ2-4,few,12,TRBV10-3,TRBD1,CAISTGENIQYF,TGTGCCATCAGCACAGGGGAAAACATTCAGTACTTC
TRBJ2-7,few,15,TRBV7-9,-,CASSLEGSRSYEQYF,TGTGCCAGCAGCTTGGAGGGGTCTCGCTCCTACGAGCAGTACTTC
TRBJ1-4,few,12,TRBV10-3,-,CAISEAGEKLFF,TGTGCCATCAGTGAGGCAGGTGAAAAACTGTTTTTT
TRBJ2-3,-,16,TRBV7-9,TRBD2,CASSSGLAGVTDTQYF,TGTGCCAGCAGCTCGGGACTAGCGGGAGTCACAGATACGCAGTATTTT
TRBJ2-7,once,15,TRBV4-1,TRBD1,CASSRYRGLIYEQYF,TGCGCCAGCAGCCGATACAGGGGGTTGATCTACGAGCAGTACTTC
TRBJ2-1,few,13,TRBV29-1,-,CSVEERSYNEQFF,TGCAGCGTTGAAGAGCGCTCCTACAATGAGCAGTTCTTC
TRBJ1-2,-,13,TRBV27,-,CASRENGIYGYTF,TGTGCCAGCAGAGAGAACGGGATTTATGGCTACACCTTC
TRBJ1-5,-,14,TRBV30,-,CAWSPDRGNQPQHF,TGTGCCTGGAGTCCTGACAGAGGGAATCAGCCCCAGCATTTT
TRBJ2-7,-,11,TRBV25-1,-,CASRRAYEQYF,TGTGCCAGCAGGCGTGCCTACGAGCAGTACTTC
TRBJ2-7,few,15,TRBV9,TRBD2,CASSGAGASSYEQYF,TGTGCCAGCAGCGGAGCGGGGGCAAGCTCCTACGAGCAGTACTTC
TRBJ1-2,few,13,TRBV5-6,-,CASSPDTNYGYTF,TGTGCCAGCAGCCCGGACACTAACTATGGCTACACCTTC
TRBJ1-4,few,18,TRBV4-1,TRBD1,CASSQDADRAFANEKLFF,TGCGCCAGCAGCCAAGATGCGGACAGGGCCTTCGCTAATGAAAAACTGTTTTTT
TRBJ2-2,-,17,TRBV4-3,-,CASSQEDRRTNTGELFF,TGCGCCAGCAGCCAAGAAGACAGGCGAACGAACACCGGGGAGCTGTTTTTT
TRBJ2-2,-,15,TRBV4-3,-,CASSQEGNSPGELFF,TGCGCCAGCAGCCAAGAAGGCAACAGCCCCGGGGAGCTGTTTTTT
TRBJ2-1,-,14,TRBV29-1,-,CSVEDRGLYNEQFF,TGCAGCGTCGAAGATAGAGGGCTCTACAATGAGCAGTTCTTC
TRBJ2-7,-,13,TRBV30,TRBD1,CAWGQGVMYEQYF,TGTGCCTGGGGACAGGGTGTAATGTACGAGCAGTACTTC
TRBJ2-7,-,16,TRBV30,TRBD2,CAWRPGTSGHAYEQYF,TGTGCCTGGAGACCCGGGACTAGCGGGCACGCCTACGAGCAGTACTTC
TRBJ2-5,-,14,TRBV14,-,CASNGHNGPGTQYF,TGTGCCAGCAACGGACACAATGGGCCGGGGACCCAGTACTTC
TRBJ2-7,-,17,TRBV25-1,TRBD2,CASSDISLAGTSYGQYF,TGTGCCAGCAGCGACATCAGTCTAGCGGGGACCTCCTACGGGCAGTACTTC
TRBJ2-7,-,16,TRBV7-9,TRBD1,CASSPDSGTGAYEQYF,TGTGCCAGCAGCCCTGACTCCGGGACAGGGGCCTACGAGCAGTACTTC
TRBJ2-1,few,15,TRBV30,-,CAWRSRERPYNEQFF,TGTGCCTGGCGGTCACGGGAGCGACCTTACAATGAGCAGTTCTTC